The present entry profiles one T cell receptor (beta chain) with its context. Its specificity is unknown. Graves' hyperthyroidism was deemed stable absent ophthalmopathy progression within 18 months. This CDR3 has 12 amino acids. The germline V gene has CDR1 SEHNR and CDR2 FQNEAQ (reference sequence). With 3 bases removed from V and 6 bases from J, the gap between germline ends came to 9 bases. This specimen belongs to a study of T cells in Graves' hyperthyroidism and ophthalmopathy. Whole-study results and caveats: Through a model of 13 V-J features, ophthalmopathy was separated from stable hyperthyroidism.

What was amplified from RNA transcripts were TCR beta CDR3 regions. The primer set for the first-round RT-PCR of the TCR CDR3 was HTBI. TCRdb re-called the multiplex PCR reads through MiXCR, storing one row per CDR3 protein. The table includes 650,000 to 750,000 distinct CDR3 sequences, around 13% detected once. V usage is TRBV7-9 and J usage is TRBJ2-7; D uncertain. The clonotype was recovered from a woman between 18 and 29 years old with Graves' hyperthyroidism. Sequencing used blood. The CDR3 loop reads CASSFTLGEQYF. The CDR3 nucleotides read TGTGCCAGCAGCTTCACGTTGGGCGAGCAGTACTTC.